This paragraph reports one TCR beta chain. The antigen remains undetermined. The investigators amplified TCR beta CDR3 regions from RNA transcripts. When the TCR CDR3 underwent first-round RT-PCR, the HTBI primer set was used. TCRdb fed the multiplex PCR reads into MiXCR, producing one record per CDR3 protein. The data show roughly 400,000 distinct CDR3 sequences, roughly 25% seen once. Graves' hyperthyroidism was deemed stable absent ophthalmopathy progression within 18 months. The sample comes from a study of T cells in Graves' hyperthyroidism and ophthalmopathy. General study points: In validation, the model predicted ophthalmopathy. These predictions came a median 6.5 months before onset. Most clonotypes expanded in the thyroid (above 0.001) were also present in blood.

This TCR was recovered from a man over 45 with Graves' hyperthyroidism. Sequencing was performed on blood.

The CDR3 region is CASSLRSSFGTSLYEQYF. The CDR3 coding sequence is TGTGCCAGCAGTTTAAGGTCCTCGTTCGGGACTAGTTTGTACGAGCAGTACTTC. The chain links TRBV27 to TRBJ2-7; 8 bases match TRBD2. Per germline, CDR1 MNHEY and CDR2 SMNVEV (reference sequence). J lost 4 bases, V lost 2 bases, and 16 bases had no gene match. The length of the CDR3 is 18 residues.